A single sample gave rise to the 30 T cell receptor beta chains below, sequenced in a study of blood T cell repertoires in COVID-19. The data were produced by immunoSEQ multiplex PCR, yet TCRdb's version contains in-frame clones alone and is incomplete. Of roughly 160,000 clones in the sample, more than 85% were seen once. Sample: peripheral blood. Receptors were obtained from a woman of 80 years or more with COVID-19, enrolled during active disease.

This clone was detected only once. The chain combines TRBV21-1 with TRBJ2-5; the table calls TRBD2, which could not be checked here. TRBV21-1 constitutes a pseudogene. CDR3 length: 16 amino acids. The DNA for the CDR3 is TGTGCCAGCAGCAAACGGTGGGGGGTGGGACAAGAGACCCAGTACTTC. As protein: CASSKRWGVGQETQYF.

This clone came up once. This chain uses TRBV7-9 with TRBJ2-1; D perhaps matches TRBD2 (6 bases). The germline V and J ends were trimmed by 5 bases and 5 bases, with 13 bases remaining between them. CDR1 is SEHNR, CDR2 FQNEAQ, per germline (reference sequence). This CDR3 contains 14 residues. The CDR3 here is CASSIGWGDNEQFF. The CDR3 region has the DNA TGTGCCAGCAGCATCGGATGGGGGGACAATGAGCAGTTCTTC.

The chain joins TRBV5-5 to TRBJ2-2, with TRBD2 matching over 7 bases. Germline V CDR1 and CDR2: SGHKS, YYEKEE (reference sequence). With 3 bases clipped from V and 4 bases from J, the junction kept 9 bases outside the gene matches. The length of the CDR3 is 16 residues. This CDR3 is CASSWEGSLITGELFF. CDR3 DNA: TGTGCCAGCAGCTGGGAGGGGAGTTTGATCACCGGGGAGCTGTTTTTT. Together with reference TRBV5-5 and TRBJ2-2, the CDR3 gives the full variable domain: DAGVTQSPTHLIKTRGQQVTLRCSPISGHKSVSWYQQVLGQGPQFIFQYYEKEERGRGNFPDRFSARQFPNYSSELNVNALLLGDSALYLCASSWEGSLITGELFFGEGSRLTVL.

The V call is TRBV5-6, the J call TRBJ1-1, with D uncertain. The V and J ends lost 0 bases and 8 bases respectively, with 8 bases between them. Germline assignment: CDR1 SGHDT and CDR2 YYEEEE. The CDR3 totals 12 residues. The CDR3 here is CASSLAAGEAFF. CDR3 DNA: TGTGCCAGCAGCTTGGCGGCAGGAGAAGCTTTCTTT. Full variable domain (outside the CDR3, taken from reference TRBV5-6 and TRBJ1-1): DAGVTQSPTHLIKTRGQQVTLRCSPKSGHDTVSWYQQALGQGPQFIFQYYEEEERQRGNFPDRFSGHQFPNYSSELNVNALLLGDSALYLCASSLAAGEAFFGQGTRLTVV.

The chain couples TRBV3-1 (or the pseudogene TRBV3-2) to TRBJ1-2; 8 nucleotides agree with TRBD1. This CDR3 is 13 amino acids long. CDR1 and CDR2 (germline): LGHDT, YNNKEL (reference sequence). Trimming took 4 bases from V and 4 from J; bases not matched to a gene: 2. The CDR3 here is CASSRTGTYGYTF. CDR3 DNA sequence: TGTGCCAGCAGCCGGACAGGGACCTATGGCTACACCTTC.

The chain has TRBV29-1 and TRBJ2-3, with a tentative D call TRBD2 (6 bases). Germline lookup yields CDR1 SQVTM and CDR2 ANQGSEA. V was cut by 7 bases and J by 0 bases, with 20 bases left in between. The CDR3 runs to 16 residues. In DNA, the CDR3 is TGCAGCGGTAGCGGTACAAGACCTAGTAGCACAGATACGCAGTATTTT. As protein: CSGSGTRPSSTDTQYF.

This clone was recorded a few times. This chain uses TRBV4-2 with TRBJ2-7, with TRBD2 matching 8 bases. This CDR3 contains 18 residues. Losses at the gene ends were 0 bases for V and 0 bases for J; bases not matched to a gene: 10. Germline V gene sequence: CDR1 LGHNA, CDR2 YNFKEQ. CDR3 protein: CASSQDLPSSGLSYEQYF. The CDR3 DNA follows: TGTGCCAGCAGCCAAGATTTACCTTCTAGCGGGCTCTCCTACGAGCAGTACTTC.

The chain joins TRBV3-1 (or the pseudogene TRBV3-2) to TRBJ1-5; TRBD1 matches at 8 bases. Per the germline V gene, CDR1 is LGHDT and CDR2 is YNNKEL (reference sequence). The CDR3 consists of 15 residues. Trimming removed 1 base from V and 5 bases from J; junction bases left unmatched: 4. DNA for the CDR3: TGTGCCAGCAGCCAAGCCGGACAGGGACATCAGCCCCAGCATTTT. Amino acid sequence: CASSQAGQGHQPQHF.

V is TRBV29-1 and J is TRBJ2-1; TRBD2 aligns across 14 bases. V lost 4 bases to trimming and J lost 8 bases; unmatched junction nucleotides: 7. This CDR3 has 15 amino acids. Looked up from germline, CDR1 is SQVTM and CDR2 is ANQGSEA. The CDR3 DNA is TGCAGCGTTGTCGGGACTAGCGGGAGTGTGGATGAGCAGTTCTTC. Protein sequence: CSVVGTSGSVDEQFF.

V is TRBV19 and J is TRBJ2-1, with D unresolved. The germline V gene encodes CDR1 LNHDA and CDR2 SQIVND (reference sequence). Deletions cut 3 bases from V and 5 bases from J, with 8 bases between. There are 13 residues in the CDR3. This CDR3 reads CASSMSLNNEQFF. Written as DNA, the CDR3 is TGTGCCAGTAGTATGTCACTCAACAATGAGCAGTTCTTC. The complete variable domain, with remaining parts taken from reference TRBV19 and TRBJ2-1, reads DGGITQSPKYLFRKEGQNVTLSCEQNLNHDAMYWYRQDPGQGLRLIYYSQIVNDFQKGDIAEGYSVSREKKESFPLTVTSAQKNPTAFYLCASSMSLNNEQFFGPGTRLTVL.

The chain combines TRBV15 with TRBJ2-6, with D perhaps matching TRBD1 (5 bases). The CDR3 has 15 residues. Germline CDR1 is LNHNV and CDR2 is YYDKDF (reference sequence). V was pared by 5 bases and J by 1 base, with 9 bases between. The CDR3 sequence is CATSGQGSGANVLTF. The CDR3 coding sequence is TGTGCCACCAGCGGCCAGGGTTCTGGGGCCAACGTCCTGACTTTC.

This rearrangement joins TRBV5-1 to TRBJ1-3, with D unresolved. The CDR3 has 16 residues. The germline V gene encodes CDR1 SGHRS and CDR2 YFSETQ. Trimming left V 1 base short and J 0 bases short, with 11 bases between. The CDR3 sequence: CASSLTESLSGNTIYF. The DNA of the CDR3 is TGCGCCAGCAGCTTGACGGAGTCCCTCTCTGGAAACACCATATATTTT.

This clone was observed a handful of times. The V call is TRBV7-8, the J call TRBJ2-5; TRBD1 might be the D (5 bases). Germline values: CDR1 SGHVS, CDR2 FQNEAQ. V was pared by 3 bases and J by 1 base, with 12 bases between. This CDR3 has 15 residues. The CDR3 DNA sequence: TGTGCCAGCAGCTTGGCGTGGGGCACCCAAGAGACCCAGTACTTC. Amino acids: CASSLAWGTQETQYF.

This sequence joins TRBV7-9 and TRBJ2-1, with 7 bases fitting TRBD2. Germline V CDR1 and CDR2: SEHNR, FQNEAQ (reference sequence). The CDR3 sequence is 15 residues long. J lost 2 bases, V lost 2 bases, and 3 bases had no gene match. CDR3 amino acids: CASSLILAPYNEQFF. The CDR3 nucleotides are TGTGCCAGCAGCTTAATACTAGCGCCCTACAATGAGCAGTTCTTC.

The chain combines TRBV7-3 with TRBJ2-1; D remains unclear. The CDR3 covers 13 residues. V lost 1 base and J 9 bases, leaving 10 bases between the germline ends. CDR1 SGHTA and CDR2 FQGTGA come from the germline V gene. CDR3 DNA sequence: TGTGCCAGCAGCTTAAGCCGCTCGAGTGAGCAGTTCTTC. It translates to CASSLSRSSEQFF.

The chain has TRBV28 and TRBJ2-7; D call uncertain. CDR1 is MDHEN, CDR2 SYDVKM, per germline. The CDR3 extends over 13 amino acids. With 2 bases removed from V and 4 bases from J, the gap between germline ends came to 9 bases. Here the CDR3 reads CASSLSVRYEQYF. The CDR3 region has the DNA TGTGCCAGCAGTTTAAGCGTGCGATACGAGCAGTACTTC.

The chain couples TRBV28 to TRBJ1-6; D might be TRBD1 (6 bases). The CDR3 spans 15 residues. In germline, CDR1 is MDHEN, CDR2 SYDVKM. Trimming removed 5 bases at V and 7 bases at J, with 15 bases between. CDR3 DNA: TGTGCCAGCAGTCCCATTAGGGGGACAAATTCACCCCTCCACTTT. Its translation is CASSPIRGTNSPLHF.

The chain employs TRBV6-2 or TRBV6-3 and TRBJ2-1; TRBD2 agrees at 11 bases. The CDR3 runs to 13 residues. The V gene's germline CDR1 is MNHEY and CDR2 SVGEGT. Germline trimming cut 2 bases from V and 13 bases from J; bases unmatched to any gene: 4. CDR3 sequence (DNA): TGTGCCAGCAGTTACATAGCGGGAGGGCCTCAGTTCTTC. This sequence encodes CASSYIAGGPQFF.

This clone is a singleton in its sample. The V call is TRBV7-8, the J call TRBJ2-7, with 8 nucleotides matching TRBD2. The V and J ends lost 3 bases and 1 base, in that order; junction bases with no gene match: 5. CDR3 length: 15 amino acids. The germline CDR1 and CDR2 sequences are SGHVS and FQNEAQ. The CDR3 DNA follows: TGTGCCAGCAGCTTGGGTTTAGCGGGATCCTACGAGCAGTACTTC. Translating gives CASSLGLAGSYEQYF.

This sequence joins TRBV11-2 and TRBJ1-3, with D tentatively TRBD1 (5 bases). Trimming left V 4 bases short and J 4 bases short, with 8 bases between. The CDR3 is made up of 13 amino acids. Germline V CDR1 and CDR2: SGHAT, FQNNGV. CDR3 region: CASSSREGNTIYF. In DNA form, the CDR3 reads TGTGCCAGCAGCTCCAGGGAAGGAAACACCATATATTTT.

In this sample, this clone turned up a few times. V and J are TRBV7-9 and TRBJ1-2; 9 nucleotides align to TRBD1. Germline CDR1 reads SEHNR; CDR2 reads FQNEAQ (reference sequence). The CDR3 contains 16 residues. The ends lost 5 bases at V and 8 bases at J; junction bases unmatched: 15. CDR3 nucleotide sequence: TGTGCCAGCAGCCCACTTACCGGGACAGGGCCCTTCGGCTACACCTTC. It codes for CASSPLTGTGPFGYTF.

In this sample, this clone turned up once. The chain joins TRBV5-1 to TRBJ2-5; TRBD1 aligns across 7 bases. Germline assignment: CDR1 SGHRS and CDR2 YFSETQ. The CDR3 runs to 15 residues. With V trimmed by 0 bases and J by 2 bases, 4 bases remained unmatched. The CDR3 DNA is TGCGCCAGCAGCTTGGGGCCAGGGGGTCAAGAGACCCAGTACTTC. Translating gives CASSLGPGGQETQYF.

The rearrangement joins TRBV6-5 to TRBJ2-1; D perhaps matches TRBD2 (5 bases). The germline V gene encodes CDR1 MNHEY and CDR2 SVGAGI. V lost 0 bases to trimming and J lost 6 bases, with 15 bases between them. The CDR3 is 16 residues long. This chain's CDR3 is CASSYSGSGRTNEQFF. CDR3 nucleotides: TGTGCCAGCAGTTACTCAGGCTCGGGAAGGACCAATGAGCAGTTCTTC.

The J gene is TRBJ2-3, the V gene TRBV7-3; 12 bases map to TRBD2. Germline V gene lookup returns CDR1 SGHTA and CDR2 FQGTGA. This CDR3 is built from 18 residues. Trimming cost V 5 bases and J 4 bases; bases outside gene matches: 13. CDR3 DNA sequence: TGTGCCAGCAGCCCCCTCTCGAAGACTAGCGGGAGTGCAGATACGCAGTATTTT. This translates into CASSPLSKTSGSADTQYF.

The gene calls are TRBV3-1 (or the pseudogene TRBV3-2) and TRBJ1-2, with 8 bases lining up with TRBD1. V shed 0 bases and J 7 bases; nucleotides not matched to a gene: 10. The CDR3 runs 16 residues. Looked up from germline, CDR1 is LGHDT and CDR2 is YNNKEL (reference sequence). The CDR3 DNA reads TGTGCCAGCAGCCAAGAACGGGGCAGGGGGCTGGTTGGCTACACCTTC. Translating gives CASSQERGRGLVGYTF.

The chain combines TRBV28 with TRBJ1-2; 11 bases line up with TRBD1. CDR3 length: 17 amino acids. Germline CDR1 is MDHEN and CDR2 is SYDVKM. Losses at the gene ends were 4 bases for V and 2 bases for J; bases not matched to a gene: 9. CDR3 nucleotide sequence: TGTGCCAGCAGTTCGGGGACAGGGGGGAAGTTAAACTATGGCTACACCTTC. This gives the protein CASSSGTGGKLNYGYTF.

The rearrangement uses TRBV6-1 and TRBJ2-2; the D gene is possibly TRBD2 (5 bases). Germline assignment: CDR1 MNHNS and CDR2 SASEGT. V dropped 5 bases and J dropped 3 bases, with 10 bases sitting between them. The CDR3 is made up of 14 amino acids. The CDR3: CASSWRVDTGELFF. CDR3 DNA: TGTGCCAGCAGTTGGCGGGTTGACACCGGGGAGCTGTTTTTT.

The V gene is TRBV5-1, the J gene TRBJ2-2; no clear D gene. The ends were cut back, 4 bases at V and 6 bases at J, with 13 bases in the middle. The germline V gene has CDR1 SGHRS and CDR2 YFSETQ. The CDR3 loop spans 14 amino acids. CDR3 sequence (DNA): TGCGCCAGCAGCCCTTCGATCGGAGCCGGGGAGCTGTTTTTT. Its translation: CASSPSIGAGELFF.

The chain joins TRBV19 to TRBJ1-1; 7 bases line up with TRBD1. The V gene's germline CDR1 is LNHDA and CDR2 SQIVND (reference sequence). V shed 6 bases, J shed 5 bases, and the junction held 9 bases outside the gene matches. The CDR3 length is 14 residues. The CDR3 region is CASSGDREATEAFF. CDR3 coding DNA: TGTGCCAGTAGCGGAGACAGGGAGGCGACTGAAGCTTTCTTT.

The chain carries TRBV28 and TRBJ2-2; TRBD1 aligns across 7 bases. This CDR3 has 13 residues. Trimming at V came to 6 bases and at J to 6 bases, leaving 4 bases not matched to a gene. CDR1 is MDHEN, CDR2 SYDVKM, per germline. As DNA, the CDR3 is TGTGCCAGCAGAGCCCAGGGGGCCGGGGAGCTGTTTTTT. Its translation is CASRAQGAGELFF.